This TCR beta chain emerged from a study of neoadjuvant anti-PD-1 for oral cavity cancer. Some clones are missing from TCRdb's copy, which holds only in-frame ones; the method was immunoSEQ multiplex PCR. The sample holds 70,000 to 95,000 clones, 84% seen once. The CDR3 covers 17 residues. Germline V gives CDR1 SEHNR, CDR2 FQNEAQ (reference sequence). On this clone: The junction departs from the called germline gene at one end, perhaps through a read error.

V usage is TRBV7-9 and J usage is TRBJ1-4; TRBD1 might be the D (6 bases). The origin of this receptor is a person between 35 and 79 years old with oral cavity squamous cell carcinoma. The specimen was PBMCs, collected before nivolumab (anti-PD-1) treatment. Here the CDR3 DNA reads TGTGCCAGCACCTTAGGTCCAACGGACAGACGAAATGAAAAACTGTTTTTT. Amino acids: CASTLGPTDRRNEKLFF.